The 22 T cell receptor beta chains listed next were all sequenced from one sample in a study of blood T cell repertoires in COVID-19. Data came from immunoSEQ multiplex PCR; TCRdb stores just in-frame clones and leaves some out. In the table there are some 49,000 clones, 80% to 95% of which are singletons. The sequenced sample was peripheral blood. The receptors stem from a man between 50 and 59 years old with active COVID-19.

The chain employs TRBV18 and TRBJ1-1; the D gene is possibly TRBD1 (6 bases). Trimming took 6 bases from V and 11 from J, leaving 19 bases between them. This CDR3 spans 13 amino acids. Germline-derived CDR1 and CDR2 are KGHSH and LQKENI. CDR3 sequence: CASSDAPRGSAFF. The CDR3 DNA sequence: TGTGCCAGCTCGGACGCCCCTAGGGGGAGTGCTTTCTTT.

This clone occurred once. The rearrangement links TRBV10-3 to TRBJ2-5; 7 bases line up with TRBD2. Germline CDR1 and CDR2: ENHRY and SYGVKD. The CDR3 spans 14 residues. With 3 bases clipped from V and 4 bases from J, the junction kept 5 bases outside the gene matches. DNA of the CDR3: TGTGCCATCAGTGATGGCGGGGGTGGAGAGACCCAGTACTTC. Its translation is CAISDGGGGETQYF.

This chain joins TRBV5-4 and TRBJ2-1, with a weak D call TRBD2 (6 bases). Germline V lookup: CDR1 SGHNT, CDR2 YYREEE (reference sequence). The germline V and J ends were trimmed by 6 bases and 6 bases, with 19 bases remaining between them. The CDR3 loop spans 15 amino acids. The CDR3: CASTLRAGGSNEQFF. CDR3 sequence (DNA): TGTGCCAGCACCCTGCGGGCCGGGGGTTCCAATGAGCAGTTCTTC.

CDR3 coding DNA: TGCGCCAGCAGCCCAGGGGCGGCTAATGAAAAACTGTTTTTT. Translation gives CASSPGAANEKLFF. The V and J genes are TRBV5-1 and TRBJ1-4; possibly TRBD1 for D (6 bases). The CDR3 extends over 14 amino acids. Deletions cut 4 bases from V and 3 bases from J, with 10 bases between. Germline CDR1 SGHRS, CDR2 YFSETQ.

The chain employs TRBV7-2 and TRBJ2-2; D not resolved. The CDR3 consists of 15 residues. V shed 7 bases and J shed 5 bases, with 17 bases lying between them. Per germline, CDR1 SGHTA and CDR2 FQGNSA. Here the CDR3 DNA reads TGTGCCAGCACCTCGGTACGATTCTTGACCGGGGAGCTGTTTTTT. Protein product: CASTSVRFLTGELFF.

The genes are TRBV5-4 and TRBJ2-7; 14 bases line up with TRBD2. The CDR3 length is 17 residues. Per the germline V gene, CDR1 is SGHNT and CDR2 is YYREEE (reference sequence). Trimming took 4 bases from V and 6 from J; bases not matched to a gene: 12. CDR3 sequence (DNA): TGTGCCAGCAGCCCAGGACTAGCGGGAGGCCCTAGGGGCGAGCAGTACTTC. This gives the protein CASSPGLAGGPRGEQYF. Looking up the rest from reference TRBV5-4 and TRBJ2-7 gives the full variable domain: ETGVTQSPTHLIKTRGQQVTLRCSSQSGHNTVSWYQQALGQGPQFIFQYYREEENGRGNFPPRFSGLQFPNYSSELNVNALELDDSALYLCASSPGLAGGPRGEQYFGPGTRLTVT.

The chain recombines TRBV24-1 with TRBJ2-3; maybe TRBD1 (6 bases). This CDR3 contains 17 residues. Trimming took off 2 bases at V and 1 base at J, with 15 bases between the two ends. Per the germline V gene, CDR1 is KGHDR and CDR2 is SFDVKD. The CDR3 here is CATSDSTQGFRTDTQYF. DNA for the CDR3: TGTGCCACCAGTGATTCCACCCAGGGGTTTCGCACAGATACGCAGTATTTT.

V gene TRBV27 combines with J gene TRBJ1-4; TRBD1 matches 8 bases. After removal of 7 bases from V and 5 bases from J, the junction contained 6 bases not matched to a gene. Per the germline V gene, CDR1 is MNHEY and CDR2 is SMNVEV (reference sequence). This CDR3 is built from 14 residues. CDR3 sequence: CASKPQGGNEKLFF. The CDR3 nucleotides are TGTGCCAGCAAGCCACAGGGGGGAAATGAAAAACTGTTTTTT.

CDR3 residues: CASSFEGDYNEQFF. The CDR3 region has the DNA TGTGCCAGCAGTTTTGAAGGGGATTACAATGAGCAGTTCTTC. V usage is TRBV27 and J usage is TRBJ2-1; the D gene is possibly TRBD1 (5 bases). V lost 3 bases, J lost 4 bases, and 10 bases lay in between. The CDR3 consists of 14 residues. Germline V gene data show CDR1 as MNHEY and CDR2 as SMNVEV (reference sequence).

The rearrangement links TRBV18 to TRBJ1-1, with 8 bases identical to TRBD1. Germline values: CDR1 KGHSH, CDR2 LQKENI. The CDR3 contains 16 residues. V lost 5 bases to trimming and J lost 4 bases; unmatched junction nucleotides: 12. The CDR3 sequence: CASSVAGGVSITEAFF. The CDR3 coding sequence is TGTGCCAGCTCAGTTGCAGGGGGCGTTTCGATCACTGAAGCTTTCTTT.

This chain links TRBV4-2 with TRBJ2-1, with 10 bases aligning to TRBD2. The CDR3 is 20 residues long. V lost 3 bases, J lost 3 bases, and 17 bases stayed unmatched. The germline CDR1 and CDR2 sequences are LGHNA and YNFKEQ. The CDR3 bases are TGTGCCAGCAGCCACCGAGCTTCTAGCGGGGGTCGCTCCTTCTACAATGAGCAGTTCTTC. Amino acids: CASSHRASSGGRSFYNEQFF.

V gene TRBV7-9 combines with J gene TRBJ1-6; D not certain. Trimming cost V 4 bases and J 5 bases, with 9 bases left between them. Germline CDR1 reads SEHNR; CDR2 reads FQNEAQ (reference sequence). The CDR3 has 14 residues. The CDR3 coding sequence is TGTGCCAGCAGCTACAACATCGATAATTCACCCCTCCACTTT. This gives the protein CASSYNIDNSPLHF.

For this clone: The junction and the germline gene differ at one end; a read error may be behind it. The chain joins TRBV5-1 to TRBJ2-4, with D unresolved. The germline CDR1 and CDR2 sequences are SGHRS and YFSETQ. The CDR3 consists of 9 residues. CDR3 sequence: CASEVIPVF. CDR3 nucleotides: TGCGCCAGCGAGGTAATCCCAGTCTTC.

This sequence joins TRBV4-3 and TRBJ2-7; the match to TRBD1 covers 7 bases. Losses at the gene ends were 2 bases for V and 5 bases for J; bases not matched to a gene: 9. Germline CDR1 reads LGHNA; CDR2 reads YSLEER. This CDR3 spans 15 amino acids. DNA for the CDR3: TGCGCCAGCAGCCAAATACAGGGGAATCTCGACGAGCAGTACTTC. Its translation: CASSQIQGNLDEQYF.

CDR3 in amino acids: CASSLSRGGTYEQYF. CDR3 bases: TGTGCCAGCAGCTTAAGTAGGGGGGGGACCTACGAGCAGTACTTC. This chain connects TRBV11-2 to TRBJ2-7; weak D call: TRBD2 (7 bases). Germline CDR1 reads SGHAT; CDR2 reads FQNNGV. The CDR3 length is 15 residues. The ends were cut back, 2 bases at V and 2 bases at J, with 13 bases in the middle.

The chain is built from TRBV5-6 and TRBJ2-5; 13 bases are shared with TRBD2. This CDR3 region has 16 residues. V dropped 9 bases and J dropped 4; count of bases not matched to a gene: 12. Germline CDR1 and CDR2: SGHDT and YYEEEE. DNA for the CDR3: TGTGCCACCGAGACTAGCGGGGGGCCTAATGGAGAGACCCAGTACTTC. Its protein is CATETSGGPNGETQYF.

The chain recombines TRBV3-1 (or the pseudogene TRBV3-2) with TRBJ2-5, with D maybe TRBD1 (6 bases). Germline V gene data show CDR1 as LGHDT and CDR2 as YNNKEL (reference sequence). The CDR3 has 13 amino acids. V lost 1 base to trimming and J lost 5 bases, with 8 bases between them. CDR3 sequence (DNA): TGTGCCAGCAGCCAAGCAGGGGAGGAGACCCAGTACTTC. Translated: CASSQAGEETQYF.

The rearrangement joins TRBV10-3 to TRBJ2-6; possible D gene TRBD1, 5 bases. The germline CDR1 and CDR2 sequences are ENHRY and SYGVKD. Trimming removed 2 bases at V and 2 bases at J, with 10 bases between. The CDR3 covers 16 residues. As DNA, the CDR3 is TGTGCCATCAGTGAGCCCCGACAGACTGGGGCCAACGTCCTGACTTTC. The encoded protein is CAISEPRQTGANVLTF.

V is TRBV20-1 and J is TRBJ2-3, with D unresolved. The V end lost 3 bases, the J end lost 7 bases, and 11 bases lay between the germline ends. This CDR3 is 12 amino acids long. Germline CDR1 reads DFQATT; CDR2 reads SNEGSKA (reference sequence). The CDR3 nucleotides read TGCAGTGCTAGTCCCATTACTAATACGCAGTATTTT. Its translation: CSASPITNTQYF.

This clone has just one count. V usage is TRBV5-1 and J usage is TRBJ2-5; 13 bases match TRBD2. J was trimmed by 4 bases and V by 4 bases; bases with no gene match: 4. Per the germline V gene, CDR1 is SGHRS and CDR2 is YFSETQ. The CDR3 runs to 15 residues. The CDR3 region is CASSQGLAGAETQYF. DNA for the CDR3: TGCGCCAGCAGCCAAGGACTAGCGGGGGCAGAGACCCAGTACTTC.

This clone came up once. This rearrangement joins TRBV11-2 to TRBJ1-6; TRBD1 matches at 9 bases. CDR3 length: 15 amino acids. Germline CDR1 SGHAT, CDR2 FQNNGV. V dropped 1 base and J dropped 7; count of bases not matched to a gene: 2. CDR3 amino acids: CASSLVTGGNSPLHF. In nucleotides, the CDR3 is TGTGCCAGCAGCTTAGTCACAGGGGGCAATTCACCCCTCCACTTT.

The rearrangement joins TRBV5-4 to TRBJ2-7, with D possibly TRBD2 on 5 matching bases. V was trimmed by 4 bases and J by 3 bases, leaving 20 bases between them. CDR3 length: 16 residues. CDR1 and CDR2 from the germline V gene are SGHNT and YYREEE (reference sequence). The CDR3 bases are TGTGCCAGCAGCCGTCGACCGGGAACCCAAAACTACGAGCAGTACTTC. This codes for CASSRRPGTQNYEQYF.